This T cell receptor (beta chain) is drawn from a study of CD8+ T cells in alopecia areata. General study points: Among the top 100, expanded CD8+ clones were significantly decreased by tofacitinib, as was scalp clonality. Persistence of many expanded lesional clones was seen in scalp and blood during tofacitinib.

Following RNA extraction, reverse transcription yielded cDNA that acted as the sequencing template. Sequencing used immunoSEQ multiplex PCR; TCRdb keeps in-frame clones, though not all of them. The sample lists about 180,000 clones, approximately 50% occurring once. The CDR3 covers 15 residues. Germline loops: CDR1 MNHEY, CDR2 SVGAGI. V dropped 2 bases and J dropped 5; count of bases not matched to a gene: 2. As regards this clone: Antigen unknown.

Treatment denoted: oral pan-JAK inhibitor, 5-10 mg twice daily. The material sequenced was CD8+ T cells sorted from blood, taken between weeks 51 and 52, from a patient treated with tofacitinib. The rearrangement links TRBV6-5 to TRBJ2-3, with 12 bases that match TRBD1. The TCR sequence derives from a human donor with alopecia areata. Written as DNA, the CDR3 is TGTGCCAGCAGTTACGGGACAGGGGGCGAAGATACGCAGTATTTT. Translated, it gives CASSYGTGGEDTQYF.